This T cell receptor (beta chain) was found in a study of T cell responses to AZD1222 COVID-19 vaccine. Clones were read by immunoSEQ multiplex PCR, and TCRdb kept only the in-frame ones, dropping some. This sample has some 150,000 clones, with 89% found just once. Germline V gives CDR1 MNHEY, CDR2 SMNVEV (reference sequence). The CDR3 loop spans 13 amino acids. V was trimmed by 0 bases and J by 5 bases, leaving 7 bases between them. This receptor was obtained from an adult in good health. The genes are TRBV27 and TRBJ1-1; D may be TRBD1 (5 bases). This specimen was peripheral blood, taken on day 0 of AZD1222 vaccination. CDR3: CASSLSEGTEAFF. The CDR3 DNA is TGTGCCAGCAGTTTATCTGAGGGGACTGAAGCTTTCTTT.